Each of the 28 T cell receptor beta chains below was sequenced from the same sample in a study of blood T cell repertoires in COVID-19. Some clones are missing from TCRdb's copy, which holds only in-frame ones; the method was immunoSEQ multiplex PCR. The sample holds under 250,000 clones; 80% to 90% are singletons and the top ten take more than 9%. Sequences were obtained from peripheral blood. The origin of the receptors is a man aged 45-60 years with COVID-19, enrolled during active disease.

This sequence joins TRBV4-2 and TRBJ2-7; 16 bases agree with TRBD2. CDR3 length: 18 amino acids. Germline V gives CDR1 LGHNA, CDR2 YNFKEQ. Trimming removed 2 bases from V and 3 bases from J; junction bases left unmatched: 7. This CDR3 reads CASSQQGTSGGVSYEQYF. CDR3 DNA sequence: TGTGCCAGCAGCCAACAAGGGACTAGCGGGGGGGTGAGCTACGAGCAGTACTTC.

V usage is TRBV3-1 (or the pseudogene TRBV3-2) and J usage is TRBJ2-1; 10 bases agree with TRBD2. Losses at the gene ends were 5 bases for V and 7 bases for J; bases not matched to a gene: 5. The CDR3 runs 14 residues. Germline-derived CDR1 and CDR2 are LGHDT and YNNKEL (reference sequence). CDR3 nucleotides: TGTGCCAGCAGCTACGGACTAGCGGAAAATGAGCAGTTCTTC. This encodes CASSYGLAENEQFF.

This chain joins TRBV19 and TRBJ2-7; 8 positions match TRBD2. Germline CDR1 is LNHDA and CDR2 is SQIVND (reference sequence). The CDR3 spans 15 residues. The junction had 7 bases not matched to a gene; V was cut back by 5 bases and J by 1 base. The CDR3 loop is CASSPRSGVSYEQYF. The CDR3 DNA reads as TGTGCCAGTAGTCCCCGTAGCGGGGTATCCTACGAGCAGTACTTC.

The chain is built from TRBV7-3 and TRBJ2-3; D possibly corresponds to TRBD1 (5 bases). The CDR3 spans 14 residues. The germline V gene encodes CDR1 SGHTA and CDR2 FQGTGA. V was clipped by 5 bases and J by 1 base, with 10 bases between them. The CDR3 sequence is CASSKEGGTDTQYF. CDR3 nucleotides: TGTGCCAGCAGCAAAGAAGGGGGCACAGATACGCAGTATTTT.

The chain combines TRBV7-9 with TRBJ1-4; 7 bases match TRBD1. The CDR3 loop spans 13 amino acids. J lost 7 bases, V lost 5 bases, and 4 bases had no gene match. From germline, CDR1 is SEHNR and CDR2 FQNEAQ (reference sequence). CDR3 protein: CASSPRQGEKLFF. CDR3 DNA sequence: TGTGCCAGCAGCCCTCGACAGGGTGAAAAACTGTTTTTT. Using reference TRBV7-9 and TRBJ1-4 for the parts outside the CDR3, the full variable domain is DTGVSQNPRHKITKRGQNVTFRCDPISEHNRLYWYRQTLGQGPEFLTYFQNEAQLEKSRLLSDRFSAERPKGSFSTLEIQRTEQGDSAMYLCASSPRQGEKLFFGSGTQLSVL.

Concerning this clone: The same CDR3 is also encoded by other DNA sequences in this sample. The chain links TRBV6-6 to TRBJ2-2, with D unresolved. The CDR3 runs 15 residues. The V end was cut by 0 bases, the J end by 2 bases, with 7 bases between. The germline V gene encodes CDR1 MNHNY and CDR2 SVGAGI (reference sequence). CDR3 coding DNA: TGTGCCAGCAGTTACTCAGGCGGTAACACCGGGGAGCTGTTTTTT. Protein: CASSYSGGNTGELFF.

The V call is TRBV7-9, the J call TRBJ2-5; TRBD1 is a possible D gene (6 bases). The germline V gene has CDR1 SEHNR and CDR2 FQNEAQ (reference sequence). The CDR3 is 15 amino acids. V dropped 5 bases and J dropped 4 bases, with 17 bases sitting between them. CDR3 region: CASSRGPGDPETQYF. The CDR3, as DNA: TGTGCCAGCAGCCGAGGCCCAGGGGACCCAGAGACCCAGTACTTC.

This clone has only one observation. The chain joins TRBV19 to TRBJ1-2, with a tentative D call TRBD1 (6 bases). In germline, CDR1 is LNHDA, CDR2 SQIVND (reference sequence). The CDR3 has 14 residues. V was cut by 3 bases and J by 8 bases, with 16 bases left in between. The CDR3 DNA sequence: TGTGCCAGTAGTATTAGGACAGCTCGTCGGGGCTACACCTTC. The encoded protein is CASSIRTARRGYTF.

The V gene is TRBV3-1 (or the pseudogene TRBV3-2), the J gene TRBJ2-5; D remains unclear. Germline assignment: CDR1 LGHDT and CDR2 YNNKEL (reference sequence). This CDR3 comprises 15 residues. V was shortened by 0 bases and J by 5 bases, with 13 bases between the two germline ends. CDR3 DNA sequence: TGTGCCAGCAGCCAAGATCCCGCGGCCTCGGAGACCCAGTACTTC. As protein: CASSQDPAASETQYF.

V gene TRBV3-1 (or the pseudogene TRBV3-2) combines with J gene TRBJ2-7, with no clear D. Between the trimmed V and J ends, which lost 2 bases and 10 bases, there was a span of 12 bases. The CDR3 totals 12 residues. Germline V gene data show CDR1 as LGHDT and CDR2 as YNNKEL (reference sequence). The CDR3 region is CASSQNAETQYF. As DNA, the CDR3 is TGTGCCAGCAGCCAAAACGCAGAAACCCAGTACTTC.

The chain combines TRBV2 with TRBJ2-7, with 12 bases aligning to TRBD2. Germline CDR1 reads SNHLY; CDR2 reads FYNNEI. The CDR3 has 15 residues. The V and J ends lost 1 base and 2 bases, in that order; junction bases with no gene match: 0. CDR3 amino acids: CASSEGLAGAYEQYF. The DNA for the CDR3 is TGTGCCAGCAGTGAAGGACTAGCGGGGGCCTACGAGCAGTACTTC.

The V gene is TRBV7-3, the J gene TRBJ2-2; D is undetermined. Trimming removed 5 bases at V and 6 bases at J, with 22 bases between. CDR1 is SGHTA and CDR2 is FQGTGA in the germline V gene. The length of the CDR3 is 17 residues. The CDR3 here is CASSLQPIEPNAGELFF. The CDR3 DNA is TGTGCCAGCAGCCTACAGCCCATTGAGCCCAACGCCGGGGAGCTGTTTTTT. The variable domain in full, with the rest retrieved from reference TRBV7-3 and TRBJ2-2, is GAGVSQTPSNKVTEKGKYVELRCDPISGHTALYWYRQSLGQGPEFLIYFQGTGAADDSGLPNDRFFAVRPEGSVSTLKIQRTERGDSAVYLCASSLQPIEPNAGELFFGEGSRLTVL.

V is TRBV19 and J is TRBJ2-2; TRBD1 aligns across 8 bases. Trimming cost V 6 bases and J 4 bases; bases outside gene matches: 13. Germline-derived CDR1 and CDR2 are LNHDA and SQIVND (reference sequence). The CDR3 covers 17 residues. Here the CDR3 DNA reads TGTGCCAGTAGCCCTCTTGGACAGGGTGGAGGCACCGGGGAGCTGTTTTTT. Its protein is CASSPLGQGGGTGELFF.

The chain carries TRBV5-4 and TRBJ2-3; 10 nucleotides align to TRBD2. Germline V CDR1 and CDR2: SGHNT, YYREEE (reference sequence). V was clipped by 2 bases and J by 1 base; unmatched bases: 1. The CDR3 runs to 15 residues. The DNA for the CDR3 is TGTGCCAGCAGCTTTGGACTAGCGGGCACAGATACGCAGTATTTT. Translating gives CASSFGLAGTDTQYF.

Only a few counts were recorded for this clone. The chain employs TRBV7-9 and TRBJ2-1; 10 nucleotides match TRBD2. Unmatched junction bases numbered 9, after V lost 1 base and J lost 9 bases. The CDR3 extends over 16 amino acids. The germline V gene has CDR1 SEHNR and CDR2 FQNEAQ (reference sequence). The chain's CDR3 is CASSLVAVGLASEQFF. The CDR3 DNA follows: TGTGCCAGCAGCTTAGTGGCAGTGGGACTAGCGAGTGAGCAGTTCTTC.

This clone has only one observation. This chain joins TRBV7-8 and TRBJ2-3; 7 bases map to TRBD2. Germline V gives CDR1 SGHVS, CDR2 FQNEAQ. The V gene end was trimmed by 5 bases and the J gene end by 2 bases; junction bases not matched to a gene: 7. This CDR3 region has 15 residues. CDR3 amino acids: CASSEPGLHTDTQYF. The CDR3 nucleotides are TGTGCCAGCAGCGAACCGGGACTACACACAGATACGCAGTATTTT. The variable domain in full, completed from reference TRBV7-8 and TRBJ2-3, reads GAGVSQSPRYKVAKRGQDVALRCDPISGHVSLFWYQQALGQGPEFLTYFQNEAQLDKSGLPSDRFFAERPEGSVSTLKIQRTQQEDSAVYLCASSEPGLHTDTQYFGPGTRLTVL.

The chain employs TRBV12-5 and TRBJ2-7; 10 bases map to TRBD2. With 7 bases clipped from V and 5 bases from J, the junction kept 5 bases outside the gene matches. There are 13 residues in the CDR3. Germline V gene lookup returns CDR1 LGHNT and CDR2 FRNRAP. The CDR3 DNA follows: TGTGCTAGTGCCCGAGGGACTAGCGACGAGCAGTACTTC. Amino acid sequence: CASARGTSDEQYF.

The chain couples TRBV9 to TRBJ2-3, with 11 bases aligning to TRBD2. Germline V CDR1 and CDR2: SGDLS, YYNGEE. The ends lost 4 bases at V and 2 bases at J; junction bases unmatched: 3. CDR3 length: 15 amino acids. CDR3 sequence reads: CASSTTSGVTDTQYF. The CDR3 bases are TGTGCCAGCAGCACGACTAGCGGGGTCACAGATACGCAGTATTTT.

V is TRBV6-5 and J is TRBJ1-3, with TRBD1 as a possible D gene (5 bases). The CDR3 extends over 15 amino acids. The V end was cut by 6 bases, the J end by 0 bases, with 12 bases between. CDR1 and CDR2 (germline): MNHEY, SVGAGI. The CDR3 protein is CASRVDSVSGNTIYF. The CDR3 DNA reads as TGTGCCAGCAGGGTCGACAGTGTCTCTGGAAACACCATATATTTT.

The rearrangement joins TRBV27 to TRBJ2-2; TRBD2 agrees at 11 bases. V was pared by 2 bases and J by 5 bases, with 7 bases of the junction left unmatched. Per the germline V gene, CDR1 is MNHEY and CDR2 is SMNVEV (reference sequence). This CDR3 spans 17 amino acids. The chain's CDR3 is CASSLRLAGGWTGELFF. The CDR3 DNA reads as TGTGCCAGCAGTTTACGCCTAGCGGGAGGATGGACCGGGGAGCTGTTTTTT.

The chain is built from TRBV9 and TRBJ1-3; tentatively, D is TRBD1 (5 bases). The CDR3 length is 17 residues. CDR1 is SGDLS and CDR2 is YYNGEE in the germline V gene. V shed 3 bases and J shed 0 bases, with 16 bases lying between them. CDR3 amino acids: CASSAPGGGLSGNTIYF. CDR3 bases: TGTGCCAGCAGCGCGCCGGGGGGAGGACTCTCTGGAAACACCATATATTTT.

V and J are TRBV6-4 and TRBJ1-5; 8 bases agree with TRBD1. Germline-derived CDR1 and CDR2 are MRHNA and SNTAGT. Trimming took 2 bases from V and 4 from J; bases not matched to a gene: 4. The CDR3 has 15 amino acids. The CDR3 DNA sequence: TGTGCCAGCAGTGACCCCGGACAGGGTAATCAGCCCCAGCATTTT. Translation gives CASSDPGQGNQPQHF.

In this sample, this clone turned up a few times. The same CDR3 is also encoded by other DNA sequences in this sample. This chain links TRBV12-3 or TRBV12-4 with TRBJ1-6; D not resolved. V was clipped by 1 base and J by 7 bases, with 5 bases between them. This CDR3 is built from 13 residues. CDR3 DNA sequence: TGTGCCAGCAGTTTAGGGCAGAATTCACCCCTCCACTTT. As protein: CASSLGQNSPLHF.

The chain links TRBV5-4 to TRBJ2-2; the D gene is possibly TRBD2 (6 bases). The germline V and J ends were trimmed by 3 bases and 0 bases, with 9 bases remaining between them. Germline V lookup: CDR1 SGHNT, CDR2 YYREEE (reference sequence). The CDR3 has 15 amino acids. The CDR3 loop is CASSSGATNTGELFF. CDR3 nucleotides: TGTGCCAGCAGCTCGGGAGCTACGAACACCGGGGAGCTGTTTTTT.

The chain recombines TRBV18 with TRBJ1-5; 9 positions match TRBD1. V lost 0 bases, J lost 7 bases, and 1 base stayed unmatched. Germline V CDR1 and CDR2: KGHSH, LQKENI. This CDR3 spans 14 amino acids. The CDR3 is CASSPPGQGQPQHF. CDR3 nucleotide sequence: TGTGCCAGCTCACCACCGGGACAGGGCCAGCCCCAGCATTTT.

This clone was observed a handful of times. This chain connects TRBV9 to TRBJ1-4; a possible D gene is TRBD1 (5 bases). The CDR3 loop spans 14 amino acids. Germline CDR1 SGDLS, CDR2 YYNGEE. Trimming pared 4 bases from V and 7 bases from J, leaving 14 bases between. The CDR3 loop is CASSLGIGGEKLFF. The CDR3 nucleotides read TGTGCCAGCAGCTTAGGAATCGGGGGTGAAAAACTGTTTTTT.

The chain joins TRBV19 to TRBJ2-3; D is possibly TRBD1 (6 bases). The CDR3 covers 16 residues. V dropped 4 bases and J dropped 0 bases, with 14 bases sitting between them. The germline CDR1 and CDR2 sequences are LNHDA and SQIVND (reference sequence). CDR3 nucleotide sequence: TGTGCCAGTAGTACCATACCGCAGGGGAGCACAGATACGCAGTATTTT. Translated, it gives CASSTIPQGSTDTQYF.

The CDR3 DNA follows: TGTGCCAGCAGCTCCCCTAGACTAGCGGGGGACCAAGAGACCCAGTACTTC. Amino acids: CASSSPRLAGDQETQYF. The gene calls are TRBV7-2 and TRBJ2-5; 12 nucleotides agree with TRBD2. Trimming cost V 4 bases and J 0 bases; bases outside gene matches: 6. From germline, CDR1 is SGHTA and CDR2 FQGNSA. This CDR3 contains 17 residues.